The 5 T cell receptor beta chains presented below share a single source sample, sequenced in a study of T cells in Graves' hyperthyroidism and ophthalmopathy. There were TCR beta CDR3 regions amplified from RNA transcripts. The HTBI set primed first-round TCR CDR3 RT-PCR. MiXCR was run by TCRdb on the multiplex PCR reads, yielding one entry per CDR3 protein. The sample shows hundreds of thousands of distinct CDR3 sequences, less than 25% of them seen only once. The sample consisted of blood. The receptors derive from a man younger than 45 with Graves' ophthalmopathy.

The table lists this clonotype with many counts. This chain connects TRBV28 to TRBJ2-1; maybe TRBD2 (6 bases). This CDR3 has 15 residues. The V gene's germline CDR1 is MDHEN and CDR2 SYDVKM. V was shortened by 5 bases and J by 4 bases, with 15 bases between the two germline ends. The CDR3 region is CASSPRWRGYNEQFF. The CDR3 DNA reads TGTGCCAGCAGTCCCCGTTGGAGGGGTTACAATGAGCAGTTCTTC. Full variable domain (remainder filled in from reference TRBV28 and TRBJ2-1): DVKVTQSSRYLVKRTGEKVFLECVQDMDHENMFWYRQDPGLGLRLIYFSYDVKMKEKGDIPEGYSVSREKKERFSLILESASTNQTSMYLCASSPRWRGYNEQFFGPGTRLTVL.

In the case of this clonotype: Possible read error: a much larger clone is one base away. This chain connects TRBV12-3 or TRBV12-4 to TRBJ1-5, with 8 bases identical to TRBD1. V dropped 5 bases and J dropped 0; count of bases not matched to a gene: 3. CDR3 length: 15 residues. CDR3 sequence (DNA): TGTGCCAGCAGTCGGACAGGGTATAGCAATCAGCCCCAGCATTTT. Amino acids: CASSRTGYSNQPQHF.

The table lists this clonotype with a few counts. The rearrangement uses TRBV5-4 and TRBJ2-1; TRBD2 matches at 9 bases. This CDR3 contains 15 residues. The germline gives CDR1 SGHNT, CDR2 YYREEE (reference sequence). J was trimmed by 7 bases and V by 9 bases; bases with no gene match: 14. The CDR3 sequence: CATAPRTSDSNEQFF. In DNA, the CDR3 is TGTGCCACCGCGCCCCGGACTAGCGATAGTAATGAGCAGTTCTTC.

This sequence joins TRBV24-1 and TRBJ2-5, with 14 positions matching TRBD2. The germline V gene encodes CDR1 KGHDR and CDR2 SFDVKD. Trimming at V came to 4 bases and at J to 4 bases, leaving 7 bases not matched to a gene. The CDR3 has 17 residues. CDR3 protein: CATSDPTSGRAAETQYF. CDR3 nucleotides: TGTGCCACCAGTGACCCGACTAGCGGGAGGGCCGCAGAGACCCAGTACTTC.

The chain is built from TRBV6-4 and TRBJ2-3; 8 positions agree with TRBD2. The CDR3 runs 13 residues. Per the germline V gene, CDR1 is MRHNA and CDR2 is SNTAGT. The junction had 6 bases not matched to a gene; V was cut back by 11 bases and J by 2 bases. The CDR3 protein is CALTSDDTDTQYF. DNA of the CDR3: TGTGCCCTGACTAGCGATGACACAGATACGCAGTATTTT.